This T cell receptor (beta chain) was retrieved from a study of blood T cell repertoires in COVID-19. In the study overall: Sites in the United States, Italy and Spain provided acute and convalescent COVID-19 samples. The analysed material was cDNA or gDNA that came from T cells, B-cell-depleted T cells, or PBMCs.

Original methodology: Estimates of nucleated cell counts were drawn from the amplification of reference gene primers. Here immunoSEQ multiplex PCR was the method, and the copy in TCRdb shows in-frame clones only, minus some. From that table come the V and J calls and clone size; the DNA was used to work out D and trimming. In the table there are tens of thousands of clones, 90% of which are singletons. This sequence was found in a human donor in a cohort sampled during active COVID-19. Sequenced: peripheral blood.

The chain's CDR3 is CASRQTGVSNQPQHF. CDR3 nucleotide sequence: TGTGCCAGCAGGCAAACAGGGGTGAGCAATCAGCCCCAGCATTTT. The genes are TRBV2 and TRBJ1-5, with TRBD1 identical over 7 bases. Germline V lookup: CDR1 SNHLY, CDR2 FYNNEI. V gave up 6 bases and J gave up 1 base; unmatched junction bases: 6. There are 15 residues in the CDR3.